The 8 T cell receptor beta chains listed next were all sequenced from one sample in a study of T cell responses to AZD1222 COVID-19 vaccine. TCRdb keeps only in-frame clones here, not all; method: immunoSEQ multiplex PCR. In the table there are over 95,000 clones, roughly 90% of which are singletons. The sample in question was peripheral blood, obtained on day 0 of AZD1222 vaccination. These receptor sequences come from an adult in good health.

This rearrangement joins TRBV4-1 to TRBJ1-1; 7 positions match TRBD1. From germline, CDR1 is MGHRA and CDR2 YSYEKL. V trimming: 7 bases; J trimming: 7 bases; junction bases outside the gene matches: 9. The CDR3 spans 13 residues. CDR3 amino acids: CASTPRGPLEAFF. CDR3 coding DNA: TGCGCCAGCACCCCGAGGGGGCCGCTTGAAGCTTTCTTT.

The V and J genes are TRBV2 and TRBJ2-5, with D possibly called TRBD1 or TRBD2 (5 bases each). Germline CDR1 and CDR2: SNHLY and FYNNEI. Trimming took off 4 bases at V and 5 bases at J, with 17 bases between the two ends. The CDR3 sequence is 15 residues long. The CDR3 sequence: CASSVEYGREETQYF. CDR3 coding DNA: TGTGCCAGCAGTGTAGAGTACGGCAGGGAGGAGACCCAGTACTTC.

This rearrangement joins TRBV7-2 to TRBJ2-5, with 8 bases aligning to TRBD2. V was clipped by 1 base and J by 8 bases; unmatched bases: 6. Germline V gene sequence: CDR1 SGHTA, CDR2 FQGNSA. There are 14 residues in the CDR3. The CDR3 DNA follows: TGTGCCAGCAGCTTAGTACGGGAGGGCCCTACCCAGTACTTC. Translating gives CASSLVREGPTQYF.

The V gene is TRBV28, the J gene TRBJ2-3; TRBD1 agrees at 7 bases. From germline, CDR1 is MDHEN and CDR2 SYDVKM. V dropped 2 bases and J dropped 0; count of bases not matched to a gene: 2. This CDR3 has 15 residues. CDR3 sequence: CASSLQGVSTDTQYF. CDR3 bases: TGTGCCAGCAGTTTACAGGGGGTGAGCACAGATACGCAGTATTTT.

On this clone: Other DNA sequences within the sample encode an identical CDR3. The chain couples TRBV7-9 to TRBJ1-5; D unclear. The ends were cut back, 3 bases at V and 4 bases at J, with 10 bases in the middle. Germline V gene sequence: CDR1 SEHNR, CDR2 FQNEAQ (reference sequence). The CDR3 is made up of 14 amino acids. In DNA, the CDR3 is TGTGCCAGCAGCTTTGGAGGCAGAAATCAGCCCCAGCATTTT. Translating gives CASSFGGRNQPQHF.

The chain is built from TRBV20-1 and TRBJ2-1; the match to TRBD2 covers 11 bases. J was trimmed by 8 bases and V by 3 bases; bases with no gene match: 3. The length of the CDR3 is 13 residues. Per germline, CDR1 DFQATT and CDR2 SNEGSKA (reference sequence). Here the CDR3 reads CSASSGRAYEQFF. In DNA form, the CDR3 reads TGCAGTGCTAGTAGCGGGAGGGCATATGAGCAGTTCTTC.

The chain has TRBV3-1 (or the pseudogene TRBV3-2) and TRBJ1-4, with D possibly TRBD1 on 5 matching bases. V was shortened by 3 bases and J by 7 bases, with 27 bases between the two germline ends. CDR3 size: 19 residues. Germline V gene data show CDR1 as LGHDT and CDR2 as YNNKEL (reference sequence). As DNA, the CDR3 is TGTGCCAGCAGCCAGGTCGGGCACAGCAGGGTTGGGCTGGGTGAAAAACTGTTTTTT. Translated: CASSQVGHSRVGLGEKLFF.

The chain is built from TRBV28 and TRBJ1-2; 7 bases are shared with TRBD1. Germline V gene lookup returns CDR1 MDHEN and CDR2 SYDVKM. The V gene end was trimmed by 5 bases and the J gene end by 7 bases; junction bases not matched to a gene: 13. There are 15 residues in the CDR3. The chain's CDR3 is CASSRQGEALTGYTF. Here the CDR3 DNA reads TGTGCCAGCAGTAGACAGGGTGAGGCTTTGACTGGCTACACCTTC.